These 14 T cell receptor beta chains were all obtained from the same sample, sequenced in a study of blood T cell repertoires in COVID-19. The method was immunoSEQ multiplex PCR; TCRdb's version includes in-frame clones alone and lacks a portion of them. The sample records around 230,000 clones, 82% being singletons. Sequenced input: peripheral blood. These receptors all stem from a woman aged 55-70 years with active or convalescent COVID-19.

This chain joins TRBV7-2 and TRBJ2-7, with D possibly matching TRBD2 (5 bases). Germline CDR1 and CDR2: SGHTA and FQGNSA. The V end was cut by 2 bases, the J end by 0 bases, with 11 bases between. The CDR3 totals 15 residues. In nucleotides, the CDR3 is TGTGCCAGCAGCTTATACGGGGAAAGCTCCTACGAGCAGTACTTC. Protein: CASSLYGESSYEQYF.

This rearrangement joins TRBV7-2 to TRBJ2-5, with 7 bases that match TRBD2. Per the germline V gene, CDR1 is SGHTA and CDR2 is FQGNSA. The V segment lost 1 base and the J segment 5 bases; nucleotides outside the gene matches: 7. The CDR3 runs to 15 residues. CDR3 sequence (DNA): TGTGCCAGCAGCTTAGTTGGGACTACCAAGGAGACCCAGTACTTC. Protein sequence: CASSLVGTTKETQYF. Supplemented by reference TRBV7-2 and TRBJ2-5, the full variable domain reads GAGVSQSPSNKVTEKGKDVELRCDPISGHTALYWYRQSLGQGLEFLIYFQGNSAPDKSGLPSDRFSAERTGGSVSTLTIQRTQQEDSAVYLCASSLVGTTKETQYFGPGTRLLVL.

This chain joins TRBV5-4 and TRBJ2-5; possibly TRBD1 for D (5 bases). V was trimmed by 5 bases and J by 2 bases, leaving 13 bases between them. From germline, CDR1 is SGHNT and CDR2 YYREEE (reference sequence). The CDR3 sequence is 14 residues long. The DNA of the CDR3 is TGTGCCAGCAGGCCTGCCGACAGACAAGAGACCCAGTACTTC. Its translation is CASRPADRQETQYF.

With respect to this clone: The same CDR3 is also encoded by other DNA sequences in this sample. The CDR3, as DNA: TGTGCCAGCAGCAGGGACAGCTATGGCTACACCTTC. Its translation is CASSRDSYGYTF. This rearrangement joins TRBV6-2 or TRBV6-3 to TRBJ1-2; the match to TRBD1 covers 7 bases. Unmatched junction bases numbered 2, after V lost 6 bases and J lost 4 bases. The germline CDR1 and CDR2 sequences are MNHEY and SVGEGT. The CDR3 extends over 12 amino acids.

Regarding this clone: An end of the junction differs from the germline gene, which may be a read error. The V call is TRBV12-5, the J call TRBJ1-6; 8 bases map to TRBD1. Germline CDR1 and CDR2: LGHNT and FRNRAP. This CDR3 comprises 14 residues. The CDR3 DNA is TGTGCTAGTGGCTTGGGACAGGAATATTCACCCCTCCACTTT. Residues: CASGLGQEYSPLHF.

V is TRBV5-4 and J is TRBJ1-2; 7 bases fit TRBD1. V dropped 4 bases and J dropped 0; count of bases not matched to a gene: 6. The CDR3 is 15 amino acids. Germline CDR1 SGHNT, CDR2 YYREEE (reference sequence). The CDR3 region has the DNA TGTGCCAGCAGCCTCGGACAGGATCCTAACTATGGCTACACCTTC. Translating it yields CASSLGQDPNYGYTF.

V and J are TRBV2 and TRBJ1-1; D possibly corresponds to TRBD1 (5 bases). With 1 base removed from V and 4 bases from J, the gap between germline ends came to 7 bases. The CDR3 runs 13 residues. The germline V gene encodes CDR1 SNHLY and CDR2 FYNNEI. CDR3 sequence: CASSEGGTTEAFF. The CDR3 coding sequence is TGTGCCAGCAGTGAAGGGGGCACCACTGAAGCTTTCTTT. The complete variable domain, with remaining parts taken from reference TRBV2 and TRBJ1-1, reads EPEVTQTPSHQVTQMGQEVILRCVPISNHLYFYWYRQILGQKVEFLVSFYNNEISEKSEIFDDQFSVERPDGSNFTLKIRSTKLEDSAMYFCASSEGGTTEAFFGQGTRLTVV.

Written as DNA, the CDR3 is TGTGCCAGCAGCTTGGCCCCAACTAGCGGGGGGGCCACGGAGACCCAGTACTTC. Residues: CASSLAPTSGGATETQYF. V usage is TRBV5-4 and J usage is TRBJ2-5, with TRBD2 matching over 13 bases. V shed 0 bases, J shed 5 bases, and the junction held 10 bases outside the gene matches. Germline V gene sequence: CDR1 SGHNT, CDR2 YYREEE (reference sequence). The CDR3 spans 18 residues.

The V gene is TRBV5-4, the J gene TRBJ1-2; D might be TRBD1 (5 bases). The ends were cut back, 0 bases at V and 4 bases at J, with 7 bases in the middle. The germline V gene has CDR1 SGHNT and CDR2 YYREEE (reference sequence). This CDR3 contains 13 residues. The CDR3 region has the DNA TGTGCCAGCAGCTTGGATGGGGCCTATGGCTACACCTTC. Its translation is CASSLDGAYGYTF.

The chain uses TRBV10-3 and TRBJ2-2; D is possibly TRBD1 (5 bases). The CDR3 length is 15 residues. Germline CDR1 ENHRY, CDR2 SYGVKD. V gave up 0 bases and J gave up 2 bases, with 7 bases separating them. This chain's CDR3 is CAISESGHNTGELFF. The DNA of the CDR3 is TGTGCCATCAGTGAGTCAGGACACAACACCGGGGAGCTGTTTTTT.

The CDR3 DNA sequence: TGTGCCAGCAGCTTGGTAGGCGGGCTTAGCACAGATACGCAGTATTTT. It encodes CASSLVGGLSTDTQYF. This chain links TRBV5-5 with TRBJ2-3; D is perhaps TRBD2 (5 bases). CDR1 SGHKS and CDR2 YYEKEE come from the germline V gene (reference sequence). The V end was cut by 0 bases, the J end by 0 bases, with 11 bases between. The CDR3 loop spans 16 amino acids.

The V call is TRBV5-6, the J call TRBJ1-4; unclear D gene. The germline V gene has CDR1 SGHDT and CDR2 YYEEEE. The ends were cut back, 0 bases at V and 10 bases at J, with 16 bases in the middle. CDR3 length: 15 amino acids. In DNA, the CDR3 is TGTGCCAGCAGCTTGGGGGCCACTGGAGGAAGAAAACTGTTTTTT. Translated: CASSLGATGGRKLFF.

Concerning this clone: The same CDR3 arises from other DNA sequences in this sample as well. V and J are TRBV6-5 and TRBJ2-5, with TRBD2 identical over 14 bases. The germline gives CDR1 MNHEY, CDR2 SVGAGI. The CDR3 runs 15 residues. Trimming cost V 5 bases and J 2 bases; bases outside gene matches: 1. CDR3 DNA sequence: TGTGCCAGCAGTCGGACTAGCGGGGGGCAAGAGACCCAGTACTTC. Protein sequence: CASSRTSGGQETQYF.

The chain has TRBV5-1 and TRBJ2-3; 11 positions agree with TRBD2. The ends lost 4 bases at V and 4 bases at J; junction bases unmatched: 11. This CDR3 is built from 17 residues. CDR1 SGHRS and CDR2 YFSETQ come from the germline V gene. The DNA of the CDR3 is TGCGCCAGCAGCCCTCTAACCCCGACTAGCGGGGCAGATACGCAGTATTTT. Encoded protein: CASSPLTPTSGADTQYF.